The T cell receptor (beta chain) under discussion was sequenced for a study of cytomegalovirus exposure and HLA in healthy donors (dated by TCRdb to about 2017). General notes on the study: According to an earlier analysis of around 600 of the donors, some 170 million T cells yielded over 100 million unique TCR beta sequences and approximately 280 Gb of sequence data. Rather than drawing on any new phenotypic data, the later analysis identified candidate immune exposures from TCR beta sequences and the way those sequences occurred across donors. The study aimed to test whether cataloging public T cell receptors could reveal signatures of past pathogen exposure. The number of donors typed differed by locus, with 629-630 for A, B, C, DRB1 and DQB1, 522 for DQA1, 600 to 610 for DPA1, and about 450 for DPB1. Donor age, sex, ethnicity and CMV serostatus were compiled together with the repertoire data. A separate validation cohort of 100 to 150 different subjects was used in addition to the roughly 670-subject first cohort. A later genetic analysis took genome-wide SNP genotypes for about three fifths of the roughly 700 donors and used that subset as a discovery cohort. Roughly five DR-DQ haplotypes were handled as single units for association and clustering because linkage in the cohort was strong. An earlier analysis of approximately 500 of the donors applied high-throughput TCR beta sequencing to assess whether each TCR beta V gene segment acted as functional or pseudogenic. Among 300 to 500 genotyped donors of the cohort, an average of approximately 220,000 unique TCR beta nucleotide sequences was sequenced per donor, of which about 18% were non-productive. HLA typing included class I and class II loci at four-digit resolution. A later analysis re-analyzed previously published TCR beta repertoires from 666 donors and added high-resolution HLA genotyping to study TCR occurrence patterns. To predict cytomegalovirus infection status, the study brought together high-throughput TCR immunosequencing, statistical association of individual TCRs with disease status, and machine learning. Every discovery cohort repertoire had been produced on one sequencing platform. An early release covering over 500 HLA-typed donors comprised around 300 gigabases of sequencing data and around 80 million unique TCR sequences. Using immunosequencing, the study profiled T cell repertoires from approximately 700 subjects and related those repertoires to cytomegalovirus serostatus. Of the roughly 420 genotyped donors, 65% to 90% were placed in the genetic ancestry cluster associated with self-reported Caucasian donors.

Broader findings and caveats from the paper: Some IMGT-functional V segments, including TRBV6-2 and TRBV6-3, could not be distinguished by the 87-base-pair reads and were therefore excluded. In a later analysis, TCR association rates were found to vary across HLA loci, with the most associated TCRs seen for DRB1 alleles and the fewest for HLA-C alleles. A later analysis reported that several top co-occurrence clusters appeared linked to parvovirus B19, influenza, CMV and Epstein-Barr virus. A cluster of highly shared sequence variants was judged likely to represent a technical artifact of the sequencing pipeline. When HLA alleles, especially DR and DQ, strongly co-occurred, TCR associations were difficult to assign to individual alleles. V-gene and J-gene trimming of TCR beta chains was associated with a missense DCLRE1C variant in a later genetic analysis, and the association was replicated in an independent cohort. A later genetic analysis reported fewer N-insertions in productive TCRs among donors in an Asian-associated ancestry cluster than the roughly 690-donor mean. Most TCR sequences were observed very rarely across donors, whereas some public TCRs were present in many individuals. Presence/absence analyses assumed roughly uniform sequencing depth across donors, an assumption that may not hold. A further reported finding was that TCR beta sequences accurately predicted the HLA-A and HLA-B alleles for most subjects in the first cohort. The classifier was reported to diagnose cytomegalovirus status with high specificity and sensitivity in both the original cohort and the validation cohort. At a false discovery rate of 0.05, a later analysis linked around 15,000 TCR beta sequences to specific HLA alleles. A later analysis found that HLA-associated TCR beta chains were more clonally expanded and had lower generation probabilities than equally common non-associated chains. The cohort was sequenced for TCR beta chains only, and without alpha or paired-chain data the features that could be detected were limited. Linkage disequilibrium might explain the correlated functional status among segregating V segments, but an unknown experimental factor could not be excluded. In a later analysis, most CMV-associated TCR beta chains were found to appear HLA-restricted, with HLA associations seemingly driven largely by CMV exposure. A few of the identified cytomegalovirus-associated TCR beta chains were confirmed in vitro to be specific for cytomegalovirus antigens. According to the authors, the approach could potentially be generalized to other disease states and immunological phenotypes. A total of fewer than 200 TCR beta chains were listed by the study as associated with cytomegalovirus. Because HLA typing was missing for some donors at each locus, association tests included only the typed subset. An earlier analysis of some 590 of the donors showed that most TCR beta V segments appeared in productive rearrangements either about 87% or about 30% of the time, which broadly matched IMGT annotations. Because counts were too low, seventeen rarely observed V segments, including chromosome 9 orphons, were excluded from the earlier analysis of several hundred of the donors. Immune exposure information for the cohort was limited to CMV serostatus.

The CDR3 goes from the cysteine to the phenylalanine over 11 residues. Just the 33-base CDR3 DNA is kept, in frame starting at base 1. In the germline V gene (reference sequence), CDR1 corresponds to GTSNPN and CDR2 to SVGIG. After removal of 2 bases from V and 8 bases from J, the junction retains 1 base not matched to a gene. In total, fewer than 750 healthy bone marrow donors made up the cohort. Cohort members were all nominally healthy when sampled, although unrecorded immune exposures were likely present. The donor was CMV seronegative and was included in the group of approximately 350 seronegative cohort members. A peripheral blood sample was collected from each donor, and TCR beta sequencing was performed on peripheral blood mononuclear cells. Genomic DNA extraction from the blood cell samples was performed with the Qiagen DNeasy Blood Extraction Kit. The library was built by means of the immunoSEQ multiplex PCR assay. For the multiplex PCR, a mixture combining 60 forward primers for TCR Vbeta segments and 13 reverse primers for TCR Jbeta segments was used. A multiplex PCR assay on genomic DNA amplified the CDR3 region of rearranged TCR beta genes. On the Illumina HiSeq System, the amplified TCR beta libraries were sequenced as 87-base-pair reads. In the paper's pipeline: Across the 670 or so repertoires, a later analysis counted some 81 million unique TCR beta chains, about 10 million of which were shared by at least two donors. To remove PCR and sequencing errors, raw reads were error-corrected and collapsed into unique sequences using a nearest-neighbor algorithm that merged closely related sequences. To assign V, D and J gene segments, CDR3 sequences were aligned to IMGT reference sequences. For a sequence to be retained, at least a six-nucleotide match to both a V gene segment and a J gene segment was required. A rearrangement was called productive if the CDR3 had no stop codons and remained in frame with V and J, and every other rearrangement was called non-productive. Following IMGT convention, CDR3 was defined as the stretch from the second conserved V-encoded cysteine up to the conserved J-encoded phenylalanine. The earlier analysis of some 540 of the donors excluded any sequence lacking an unambiguous match to a single V gene segment. An earlier analysis of a few hundred of the donors classified V segments as functional when productive rearrangements were above 56.7% and as segregating when the standard deviation between donors was above 5%. To diagnose cytomegalovirus status from the catalog of TCR beta chain sequences, a statistical classification framework was built. In a later analysis, V and J genes were assigned by comparing TCR nucleotide sequences against IMGT/GENE-DB human TR gene sequences. Using the TCRdist pipeline, a later analysis assigned CDR3 sequences along with most-parsimonious VDJ recombination scenarios. A later analysis defined each TCR beta chain by its CDR3 amino acid sequence plus V-gene family, and excluded reads lacking a unique V-gene family. In a later analysis, around 650 highly shared, low-generation-probability nucleotide sequences were removed to address suspected cross-contamination and a sequencing artifact. In a later analysis, a clonal expansion index for each public chain was calculated from normalized within-repertoire ranks of inferred template counts. In a later analysis, generation probabilities were computed with a VDJ recombination model fitted to out-of-frame rearrangements, and the resulting probabilities were checked against IGoR. In a later analysis, TCR-TCR, TCR-HLA and TCR-CMV co-occurrence was scored with hypergeometric tests, and a repertoire-size bias correction was applied to TCR pairs. False discovery rates were estimated in a later analysis by permuting HLA or CMV assignments 20 times. In a later analysis, co-occurring TCRs were grouped using DBSCAN, and TCRdist sequence similarity was added for clustering within HLA-allele-positive subsets. Co-occurrence clustering excluded repertoires with fewer than 30,000 or more than 120,000 public chains, plus five with anomalous nucleotide sharing. TCRdb retrieved this table from immuneACCESS and kept in-frame rearrangements only. Not all clones are present; in checked studies, unresolved V genes account for under half, and no reason is known for the remainder. That table is the source of V, J and clone size, and D and trimming were worked out from the DNA. This sample has some 130,000 clones in its table, and more than 75% of those were observed once. About 3.4% of the sample rests with the top ten.

Remarks on this clone: No cognate antigen has been identified for it. No base-level quality is on record; no much larger clone is a single base apart.

Sequencing input: PBMCs. The sequence came from a female donor in good health and CMV-seronegative. This receptor chain uses TRBV30 and TRBJ1-1; TRBD1 agrees with 8 junctional bases. This receptor has the CDR3 CAWSRQGEAFF. The DNA is TGTGCCTGGAGTAGACAGGGGGAAGCTTTCTTT. With the rest looked up from the reference TRBV30 and TRBJ1-1 genes rather than sequenced, the full variable domain is SQTIHQWPATLVQPVGSPLSLECTVEGTSNPNLYWYRQAAGRGLQLLFYSVGIGQISSEVPQNLSASRPQDRQFILSSKKLLLSDSGFYLCAWSRQGEAFFGQGTRLTVV.